This is a list of T cell receptor beta chains from one sample in a study of T-cell memory formation after mild COVID-19. Each CDR3 protein gets one entry after TCRdb re-called the 5' RACE reads with MiXCR. The repertoire consists of 250,000 to 350,000 distinct CDR3 sequences, with roughly 19% occurring once and the leading ten covering 20% to 25%. Sample: PBMCs or a T cell subset sorted from them (not recorded which). The receptor set was obtained from a man younger than 35 who had mild COVID-19 (a few samples of this study predate the infection). Cell type and time point are not known. Each CDR3 is given with its conserved first and last residue. The D gene is left open where the match is weak. The size field is filled for only some rows; it gives once, few, many or a size class.

d_gene	v_gene	abundance	len	j_gene	CDR3aa	CDR3nt
-	TRBV6-5	-	14	TRBJ1-2	CASSYSVTEGGYTF	TGTGCCAGCAGTTACTCGGTAACGGAGGGGGGCTACACCTTC
-	TRBV11-2	few	12	TRBJ1-2	CASSLVVSGYTF	TGTGCCAGCAGCTTAGTGGTCAGTGGCTACACCTTC
-	TRBV5-1	many	16	TRBJ2-2	CASSSSGPPNTGELFF	TGCGCCAGCAGCAGCTCCGGGCCCCCGAACACCGGGGAGCTGTTTTTT
TRBD1	TRBV28	-	16	TRBJ2-2	CASSSPWTGWTGELFF	TGTGCCAGCAGTTCTCCCTGGACAGGGTGGACCGGGGAGCTGTTTTTT
-	TRBV29-1	-	14	TRBJ2-7	CSVVNRQSMGEQYF	TGCAGCGTTGTAAATCGACAGTCGATGGGAGAGCAGTACTTC
TRBD1	TRBV12-3/TRBV12-4	-	14	TRBJ2-3	CASSQTGAGDTQYF	TGTGCCAGCAGCCAGACAGGGGCGGGAGATACGCAGTATTTT
TRBD2	TRBV20-1	-	15	TRBJ2-5	CSARDPAGGRETQYF	TGCAGTGCTAGAGATCCGGCGGGGGGGCGAGAGACCCAGTACTTC
-	TRBV11-2	-	16	TRBJ2-2	CASSLPPGANTGELFF	TGTGCCAGCAGCTTACCTCCGGGGGCGAACACCGGGGAGCTGTTTTTT
-	TRBV12-3/TRBV12-4	few	13	TRBJ2-7	CASSLSGPYEQYF	TGTGCCAGCAGTTTAAGCGGGCCCTACGAGCAGTACTTC
-	TRBV7-9	-	16	TRBJ2-3	CASSLLPLADTDTQYF	TGTGCCAGCAGTTTACTACCCCTGGCGGACACAGATACGCAGTATTTT
-	TRBV23-1	-	13	TRBJ1-5	CASIGRGGQPQHF	TGCGCCAGCATTGGAAGGGGCGGTCAGCCCCAGCATTTT
-	TRBV2	few	11	TRBJ2-3	CASMETDTQYF	TGTGCCAGCATGGAAACAGATACGCAGTATTTT
-	TRBV5-4	once	15	TRBJ1-1	CASSLGPGSSTEAFF	TGTGCCAGCAGCTTGGGTCCTGGTAGTAGCACTGAAGCTTTCTTT
-	TRBV11-1	-	12	TRBJ2-2	CASSFGRGELFF	TGTGCCAGCAGCTTTGGGCGCGGGGAGCTGTTTTTT
-	TRBV9	few	14	TRBJ2-1	CASSVGGIYNEQFF	TGTGCCAGCAGCGTAGGAGGAATTTACAATGAGCAGTTCTTC
-	TRBV9	once	13	TRBJ1-2	CASSPTTLGGYTF	TGTGCCAGCAGCCCGACGACCCTCGGTGGCTACACCTTC
TRBD1	TRBV12-3/TRBV12-4	few	13	TRBJ1-2	CASSSGQGWGYTF	TGTGCCAGCAGTTCGGGACAGGGTTGGGGCTACACCTTC
TRBD1	TRBV12-3/TRBV12-4	many	14	TRBJ1-2	CASSQTGTNYGYTF	TGTGCCAGCAGCCAGACAGGGACTAACTATGGCTACACCTTC
-	TRBV5-1	few	17	TRBJ2-1	CASSLGRGPTVNSEQFF	TGCGCCAGCAGCTTGGGGCGGGGGCCCACTGTTAATAGTGAGCAGTTCTTC
-	TRBV7-9	few	16	TRBJ2-1	CASSPLQGRLYNEQFF	TGTGCCAGCAGCCCTCTCCAGGGACGCCTCTACAATGAGCAGTTCTTC
TRBD1	TRBV10-3	few	12	TRBJ2-3	CAISADRVTQYF	TGTGCCATCAGCGCTGACAGGGTTACGCAGTATTTT
-	TRBV4-3	-	20	TRBJ1-1	CASSQESLGYRGSEHPEAFF	TGCGCCAGCAGCCAAGAAAGCCTGGGGTATCGGGGCAGTGAACATCCTGAAGCTTTCTTT
-	TRBV4-1	-	16	TRBJ2-5	CASSQDRVGDGETQYF	TGCGCCAGCAGCCAAGATCGGGTGGGGGATGGGGAGACCCAGTACTTC